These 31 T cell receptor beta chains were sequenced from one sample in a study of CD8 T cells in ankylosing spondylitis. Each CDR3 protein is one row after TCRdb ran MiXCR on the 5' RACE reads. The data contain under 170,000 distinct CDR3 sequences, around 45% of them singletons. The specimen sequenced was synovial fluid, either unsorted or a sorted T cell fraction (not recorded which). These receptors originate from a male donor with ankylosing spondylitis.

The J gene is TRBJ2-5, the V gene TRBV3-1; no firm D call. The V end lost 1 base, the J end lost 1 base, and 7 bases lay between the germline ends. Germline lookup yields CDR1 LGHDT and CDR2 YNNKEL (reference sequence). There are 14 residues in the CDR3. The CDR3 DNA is TGTGCCAGCAGCCAAGTCCCTATCCAAGAGACCCAGTACTTC. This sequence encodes CASSQVPIQETQYF.

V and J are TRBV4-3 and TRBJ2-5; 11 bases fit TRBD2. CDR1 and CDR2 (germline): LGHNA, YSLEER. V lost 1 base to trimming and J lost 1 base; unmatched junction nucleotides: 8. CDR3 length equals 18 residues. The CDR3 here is CASSQVLPGTSGQETQYF. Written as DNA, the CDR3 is TGCGCCAGCAGCCAAGTACTTCCCGGGACTAGCGGCCAAGAGACCCAGTACTTC.

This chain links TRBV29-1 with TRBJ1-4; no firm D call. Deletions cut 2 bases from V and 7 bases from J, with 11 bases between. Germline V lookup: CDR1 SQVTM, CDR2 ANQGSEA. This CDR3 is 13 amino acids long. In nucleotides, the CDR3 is TGCAGCGTTGAAACAGCAGCTACTGAAAAACTGTTTTTT. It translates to CSVETAATEKLFF.

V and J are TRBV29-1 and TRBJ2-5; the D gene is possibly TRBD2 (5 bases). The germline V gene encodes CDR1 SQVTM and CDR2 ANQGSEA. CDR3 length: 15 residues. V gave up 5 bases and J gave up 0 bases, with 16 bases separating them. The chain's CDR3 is CSVLGGLRYQETQYF. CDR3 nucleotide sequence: TGCAGCGTTCTGGGCGGACTCCGGTACCAAGAGACCCAGTACTTC.

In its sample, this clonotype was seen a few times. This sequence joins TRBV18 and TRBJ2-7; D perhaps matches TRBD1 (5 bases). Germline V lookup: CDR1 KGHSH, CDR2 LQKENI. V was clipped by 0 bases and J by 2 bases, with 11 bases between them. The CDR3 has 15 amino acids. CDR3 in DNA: TGTGCCAGCTCACCACCCGGTCAGGGCGCCTACGAGCAGTACTTC. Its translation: CASSPPGQGAYEQYF.

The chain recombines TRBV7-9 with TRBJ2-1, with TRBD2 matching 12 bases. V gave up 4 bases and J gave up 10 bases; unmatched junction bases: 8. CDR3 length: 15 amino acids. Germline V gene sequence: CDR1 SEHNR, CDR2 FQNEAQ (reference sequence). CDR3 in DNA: TGTGCCAGCAGCTCAGGGACTAGCGGGTTTTCGGAGCAGTTCTTC. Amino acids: CASSSGTSGFSEQFF.

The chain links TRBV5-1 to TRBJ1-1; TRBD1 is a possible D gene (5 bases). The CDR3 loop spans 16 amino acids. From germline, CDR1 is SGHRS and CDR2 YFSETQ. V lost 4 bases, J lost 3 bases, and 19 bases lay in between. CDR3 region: CASSQQAVWADTEAFF. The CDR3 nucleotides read TGCGCCAGCAGCCAACAGGCCGTTTGGGCGGACACTGAAGCTTTCTTT.

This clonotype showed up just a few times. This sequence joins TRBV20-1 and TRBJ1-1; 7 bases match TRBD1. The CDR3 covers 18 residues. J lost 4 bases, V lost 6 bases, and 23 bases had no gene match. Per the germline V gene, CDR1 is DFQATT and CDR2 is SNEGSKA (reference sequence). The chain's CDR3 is CSARDGQAGPPKGTEAFF. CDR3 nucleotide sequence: TGCAGTGCGCGCGATGGACAGGCGGGTCCACCGAAGGGCACTGAAGCTTTCTTT.

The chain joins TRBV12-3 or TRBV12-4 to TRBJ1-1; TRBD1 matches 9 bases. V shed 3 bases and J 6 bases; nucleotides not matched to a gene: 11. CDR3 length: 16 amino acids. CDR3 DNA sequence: TGTGCCAGCAGTTTTTCCCCCGGGACAGGGAGCGCTGAAGCTTTCTTT. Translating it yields CASSFSPGTGSAEAFF.

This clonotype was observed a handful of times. CDR3 sequence reads: CASSFPLTIYF. In DNA, the CDR3 is TGTGCCAGCAGTTTCCCCCTCACCATATATTTT. The chain joins TRBV27 to TRBJ1-3; no firm D call. CDR1 is MNHEY, CDR2 SMNVEV, per germline (reference sequence). V was trimmed by 3 bases and J by 9 bases, leaving 6 bases between them. CDR3 length: 11 amino acids.

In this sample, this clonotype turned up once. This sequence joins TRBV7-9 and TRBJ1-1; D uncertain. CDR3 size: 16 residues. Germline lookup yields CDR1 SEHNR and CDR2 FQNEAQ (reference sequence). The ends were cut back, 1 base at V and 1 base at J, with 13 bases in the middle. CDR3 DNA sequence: TGTGCCAGCAGCTTAGTGTCCGCGACTCCGAACACTGAAGCTTTCTTT. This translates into CASSLVSATPNTEAFF. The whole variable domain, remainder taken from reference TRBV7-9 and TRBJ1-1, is DTGVSQNPRHKITKRGQNVTFRCDPISEHNRLYWYRQTLGQGPEFLTYFQNEAQLEKSRLLSDRFSAERPKGSFSTLEIQRTEQGDSAMYLCASSLVSATPNTEAFFGQGTRLTVV.

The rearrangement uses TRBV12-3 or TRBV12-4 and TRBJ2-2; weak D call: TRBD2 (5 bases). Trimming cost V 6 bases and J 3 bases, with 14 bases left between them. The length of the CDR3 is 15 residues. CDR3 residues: CASSNWPRDTGELFF. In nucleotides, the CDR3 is TGTGCCAGCAGCAATTGGCCGCGGGACACCGGGGAGCTGTTTTTT.

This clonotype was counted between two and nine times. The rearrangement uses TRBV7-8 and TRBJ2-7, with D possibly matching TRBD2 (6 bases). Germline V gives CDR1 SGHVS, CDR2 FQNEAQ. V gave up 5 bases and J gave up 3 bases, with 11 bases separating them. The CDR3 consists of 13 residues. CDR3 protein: CASSAGRNYEQYF. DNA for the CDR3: TGTGCCAGCAGCGCCGGGAGAAACTACGAGCAGTACTTC. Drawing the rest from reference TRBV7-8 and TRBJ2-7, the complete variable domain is GAGVSQSPRYKVAKRGQDVALRCDPISGHVSLFWYQQALGQGPEFLTYFQNEAQLDKSGLPSDRFFAERPEGSVSTLKIQRTQQEDSAVYLCASSAGRNYEQYFGPGTRLTVT.

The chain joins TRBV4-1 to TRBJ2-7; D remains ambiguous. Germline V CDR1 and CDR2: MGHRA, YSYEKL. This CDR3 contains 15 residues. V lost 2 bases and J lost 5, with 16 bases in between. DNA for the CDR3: TGCGCCAGCAGCCAATCCGTCCCCCTCTGGGACGAGCAGTACTTC. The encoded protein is CASSQSVPLWDEQYF.

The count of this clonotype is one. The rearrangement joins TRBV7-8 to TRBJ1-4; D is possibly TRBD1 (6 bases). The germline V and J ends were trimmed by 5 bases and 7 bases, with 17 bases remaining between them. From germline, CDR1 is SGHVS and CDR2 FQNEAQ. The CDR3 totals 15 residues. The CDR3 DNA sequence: TGTGCCAGCAGCCCCCGGCGGGGGCGTAGTGAAAAACTGTTTTTT. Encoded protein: CASSPRRGRSEKLFF.

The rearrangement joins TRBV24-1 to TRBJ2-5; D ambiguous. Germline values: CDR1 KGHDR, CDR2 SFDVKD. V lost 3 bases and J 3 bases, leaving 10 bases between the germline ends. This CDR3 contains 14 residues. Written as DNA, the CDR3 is TGTGCCACCAGTGATCTTTGGGGTGAAGAGACCCAGTACTTC. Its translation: CATSDLWGEETQYF.

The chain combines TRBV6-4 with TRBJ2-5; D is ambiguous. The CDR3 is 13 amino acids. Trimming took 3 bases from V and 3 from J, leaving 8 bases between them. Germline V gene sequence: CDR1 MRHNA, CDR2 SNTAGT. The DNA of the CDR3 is TGTGCCAGCAGTGAGGCCCCAAAAGAGACCCAGTACTTC. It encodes CASSEAPKETQYF.

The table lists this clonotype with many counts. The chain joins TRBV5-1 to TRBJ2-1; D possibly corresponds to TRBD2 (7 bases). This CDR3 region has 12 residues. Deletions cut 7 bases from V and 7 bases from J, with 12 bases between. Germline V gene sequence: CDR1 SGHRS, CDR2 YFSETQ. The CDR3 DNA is TGCGCCAGCGGGAGGGGGGGTAATGAGCAGTTCTTC. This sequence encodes CASGRGGNEQFF.

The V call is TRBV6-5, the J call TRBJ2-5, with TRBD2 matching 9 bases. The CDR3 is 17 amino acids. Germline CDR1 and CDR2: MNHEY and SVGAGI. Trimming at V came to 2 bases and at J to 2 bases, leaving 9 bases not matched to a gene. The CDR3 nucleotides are TGTGCCAGCAGTTACACAGGGACTAGCCCTATACAAGAGACCCAGTACTTC. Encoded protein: CASSYTGTSPIQETQYF.

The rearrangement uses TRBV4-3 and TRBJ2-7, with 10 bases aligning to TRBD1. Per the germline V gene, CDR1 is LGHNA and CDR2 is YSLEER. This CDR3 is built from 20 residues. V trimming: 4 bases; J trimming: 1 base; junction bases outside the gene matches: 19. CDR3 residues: CASSLPTGGPRNRASYEQYF. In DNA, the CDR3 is TGCGCCAGCAGCCTACCGACAGGGGGCCCACGAAACCGCGCTTCCTACGAGCAGTACTTC.

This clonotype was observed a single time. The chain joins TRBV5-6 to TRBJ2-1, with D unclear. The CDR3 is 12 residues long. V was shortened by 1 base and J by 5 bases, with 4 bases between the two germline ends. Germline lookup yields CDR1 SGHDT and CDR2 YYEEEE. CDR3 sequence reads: CASSLQDNEQFF. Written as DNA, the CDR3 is TGTGCCAGCAGCTTGCAAGACAATGAGCAGTTCTTC.

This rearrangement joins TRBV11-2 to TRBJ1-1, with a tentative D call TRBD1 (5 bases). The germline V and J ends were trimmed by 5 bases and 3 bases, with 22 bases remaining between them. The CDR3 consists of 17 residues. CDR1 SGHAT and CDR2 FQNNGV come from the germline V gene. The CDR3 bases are TGTGCCAGCAGCCCGTGGAAAGGACAAAGAGGGGACACTGAAGCTTTCTTT. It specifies CASSPWKGQRGDTEAFF.

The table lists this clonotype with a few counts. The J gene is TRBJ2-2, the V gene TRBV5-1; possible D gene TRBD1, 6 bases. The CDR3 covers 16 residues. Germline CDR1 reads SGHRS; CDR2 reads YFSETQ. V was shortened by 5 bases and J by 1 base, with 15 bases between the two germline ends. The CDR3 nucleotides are TGCGCCAGCAGAGTAGGACAGCGACTGAACACCGGGGAGCTGTTTTTT. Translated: CASRVGQRLNTGELFF.

The CDR3 sequence: CASSEGPSSYEQYF. CDR3 coding DNA: TGTGCCAGCAGTGAAGGCCCAAGCTCCTACGAGCAGTACTTC. This chain links TRBV6-1 with TRBJ2-7; D unresolved. The CDR3 length is 14 residues. Deletions cut 1 base from V and 0 bases from J, with 7 bases between. CDR1 and CDR2 (germline): MNHNS, SASEGT.

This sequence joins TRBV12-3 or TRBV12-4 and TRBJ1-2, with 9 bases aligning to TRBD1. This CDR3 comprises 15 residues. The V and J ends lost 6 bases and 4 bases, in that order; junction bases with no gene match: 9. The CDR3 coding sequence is TGTGCCAGCAGACCTAGGGACAGGGTGAGCTATGGCTACACCTTC. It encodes CASRPRDRVSYGYTF.

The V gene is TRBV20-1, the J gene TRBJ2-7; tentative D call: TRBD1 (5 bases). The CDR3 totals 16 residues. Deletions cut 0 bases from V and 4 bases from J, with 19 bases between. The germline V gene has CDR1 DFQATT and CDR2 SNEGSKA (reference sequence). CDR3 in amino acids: CSARDHPKGLVYEQYF. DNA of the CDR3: TGCAGTGCTAGAGATCATCCAAAGGGGCTTGTTTACGAGCAGTACTTC.

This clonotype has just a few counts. In DNA form, the CDR3 reads TGCGCCAGCAGCTTGGAATCTTTGGACAGGGGAGACGAGCAGTACTTC. This translates into CASSLESLDRGDEQYF. The chain uses TRBV5-1 and TRBJ2-7, with 9 bases fitting TRBD1. The CDR3 sequence is 16 residues long. Per the germline V gene, CDR1 is SGHRS and CDR2 is YFSETQ. The V segment lost 0 bases and the J segment 5 bases; nucleotides outside the gene matches: 9.

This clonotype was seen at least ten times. The CDR3 DNA follows: TGTGCCAGCAGCTCCGGGACTAGCGGGGACGAGCAGTACTTC. Amino acid sequence: CASSSGTSGDEQYF. The chain carries TRBV13 and TRBJ2-7; 13 bases are shared with TRBD2. V lost 4 bases to trimming and J lost 5 bases; unmatched junction nucleotides: 2. The germline gives CDR1 PRHDT, CDR2 FYEKMQ (reference sequence). The CDR3 covers 14 residues. Filled out from reference TRBV13 and TRBJ2-7, the complete variable domain reads AAGVIQSPRHLIKEKRETATLKCYPIPRHDTVYWYQQGPGQDPQFLISFYEKMQSDKGSIPDRFSAQQFSDYHSELNMSSLELGDSALYFCASSSGTSGDEQYFGPGTRLTVT.

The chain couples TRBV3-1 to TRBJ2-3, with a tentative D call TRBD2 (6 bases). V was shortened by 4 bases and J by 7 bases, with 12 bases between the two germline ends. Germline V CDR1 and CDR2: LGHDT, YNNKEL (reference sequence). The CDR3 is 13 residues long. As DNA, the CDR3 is TGTGCCAGCAGCCGGGACTTAACGCATACGCAGTATTTT. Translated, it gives CASSRDLTHTQYF.

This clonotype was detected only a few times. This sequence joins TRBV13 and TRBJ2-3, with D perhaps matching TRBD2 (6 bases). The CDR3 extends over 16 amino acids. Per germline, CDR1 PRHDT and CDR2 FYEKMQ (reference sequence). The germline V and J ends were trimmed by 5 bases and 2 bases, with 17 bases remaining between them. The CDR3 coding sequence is TGTGCCAGCAGCCACCGGCTAGCGCCCCACACAGATACGCAGTATTTT. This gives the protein CASSHRLAPHTDTQYF.

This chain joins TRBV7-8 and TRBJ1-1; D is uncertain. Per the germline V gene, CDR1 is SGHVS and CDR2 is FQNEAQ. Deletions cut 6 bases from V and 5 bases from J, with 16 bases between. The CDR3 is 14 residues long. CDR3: CASSYNSPSTEAFF. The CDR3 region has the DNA TGTGCCAGCAGTTATAACTCTCCTAGTACTGAAGCTTTCTTT.